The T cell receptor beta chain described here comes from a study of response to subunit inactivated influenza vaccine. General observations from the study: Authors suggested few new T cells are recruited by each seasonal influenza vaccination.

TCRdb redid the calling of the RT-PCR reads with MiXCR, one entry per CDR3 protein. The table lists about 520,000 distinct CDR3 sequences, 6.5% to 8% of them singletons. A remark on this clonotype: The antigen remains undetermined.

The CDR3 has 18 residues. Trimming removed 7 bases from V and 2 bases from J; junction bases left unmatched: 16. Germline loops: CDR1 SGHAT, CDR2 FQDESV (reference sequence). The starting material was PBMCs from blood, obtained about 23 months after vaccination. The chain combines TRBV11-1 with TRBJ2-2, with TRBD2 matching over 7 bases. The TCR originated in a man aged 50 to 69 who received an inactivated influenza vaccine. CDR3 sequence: CASTFKNARTRNTGELFF. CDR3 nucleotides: TGTGCCAGCACCTTTAAGAACGCTAGGACTAGAAACACCGGGGAGCTGTTTTTT.